The rows below give T cell receptor beta chains drawn from one sample of a study of T cell clones after liver transplantation. Sequenced by immunoSEQ multiplex PCR; TCRdb stores in-frame clones only, minus some. This table has tens of thousands of clones, around 70% appearing once. The sequencing used CD4+ T cells from blood, collected at the roughly 15-month timepoint. Receptor source: a human patient who received a liver transplant. Among the T cells, some may be from the graft donor. Both conserved end residues are part of each CDR3. D genes are given only for firm matches. Rows may omit the clone size; those that give it use once, few, many or a size class.

j_call d_call v_call clone_size cdr3_aa cdr3_nt
TRBJ2-3 TRBD2 TRBV30 . CAWSYSGSSDTQYF TGTGCCTGGAGTTATAGCGGGAGTTCTGATACGCAGTATTTT
TRBJ2-2 TRBD2 TRBV7-2 . CASSLRETSGTNTGELFF TGTGCCAGCAGCTTACGGGAAACTAGCGGGACTAACACCGGGGAGCTGTTTTTT
TRBJ2-5 . TRBV11-2 few CASSLRYQETQYF TGTGCCAGCAGCCTTAGGTACCAAGAGACCCAGTACTTC
TRBJ2-4 . TRBV4-3 . CASSPLQGAKNIQYF TGCGCCAGCAGCCCGCTTCAGGGAGCCAAAAACATTCAGTACTTC
TRBJ2-4 TRBD1 TRBV5-8 . CASSSQGAGKNIQYF TGTGCCAGCAGCTCGCAGGGGGCTGGCAAAAACATTCAGTACTTC
TRBJ1-2 . TRBV5-4 few CASSLGASYGYTF TGTGCCAGCAGCTTGGGAGCATCCTATGGCTACACCTTC
TRBJ2-3 TRBD1 TRBV5-4 . CASSLQGAKDTQYF TGTGCCAGCAGCTTACAGGGGGCTAAAGATACGCAGTATTTT
TRBJ2-5 TRBD1 TRBV27 . CASSSLGTGDQETQYF TGTGCCAGCAGTTCCCTCGGGACAGGCGACCAAGAGACCCAGTACTTC
TRBJ2-5 TRBD1 TRBV5-4 . CASSLQTGQGAETQYF TGTGCCAGCAGCTTGCAGACTGGACAGGGGGCTGAGACCCAGTACTTC
TRBJ1-2 TRBD1 TRBV2 . CASKDRDTPNYGYTF TGTGCCAGCAAGGACAGGGATACTCCTAACTATGGCTACACCTTC
TRBJ1-3 . TRBV5-6 . CASSGAGSGNTIYF TGTGCCAGCAGCGGCGCGGGTTCTGGAAACACCATATATTTT
TRBJ1-5 . TRBV19 . CASSREFHQPQHF TGTGCCAGTAGTAGAGAATTCCATCAGCCCCAGCATTTT
TRBJ1-2 . TRBV6-1 . CASRTLLHLYGYTF TGTGCCAGCAGAACCTTACTTCACCTCTATGGCTACACCTTC
TRBJ2-3 . TRBV30 . CAWNKGRTDTQYF TGTGCCTGGAACAAGGGTAGAACAGATACGCAGTATTTT
TRBJ2-1 TRBD1 TRBV11-3 . CASSLEQGGHNEQFF TGTGCCAGCAGCTTAGAACAGGGGGGCCACAATGAGCAGTTCTTC
TRBJ2-3 TRBD1 TRBV27 . CASTQGGHTDTQYF TGTGCCAGCACACAGGGGGGACACACAGATACGCAGTATTTT
TRBJ2-1 TRBD2 TRBV7-2 . CASSLAPTSGGWNEQFF TGTGCCAGCAGCTTAGCTCCCACTAGCGGGGGTTGGAATGAGCAGTTCTTC
TRBJ1-4 TRBD1 TRBV6-5 . CASSYSTRGTGKLFF TGTGCCAGCAGTTACTCGACAAGGGGGACAGGAAAACTGTTTTTT
TRBJ1-1 . TRBV28 . CASTRAGGRGGEAFF TGTGCCAGCACCCGCGCTGGAGGACGGGGCGGAGAAGCTTTCTTT
TRBJ1-5 . TRBV7-2 . CASSTSPGDQPQHF TGTGCCAGCAGCACCAGCCCGGGTGATCAGCCCCAGCATTTT
TRBJ1-1 . TRBV11-2 . CASSLMNTEAFF TGTGCCAGCAGCTTAATGAACACTGAAGCTTTCTTT
TRBJ1-1 . TRBV10-2 . CATRPMRSEMNTEAFF TGCGCCACCCGTCCTATGAGGAGTGAGATGAACACTGAAGCTTTCTTT
TRBJ2-3 TRBD2 TRBV19 . CASSISSGSTDTQYF TGTGCCAGTAGTATCTCTAGCGGTAGCACAGATACGCAGTATTTT
TRBJ2-3 TRBD2 TRBV7-2 . CASSLALERGGTDTQYF TGTGCCAGCAGCTTAGCGCTAGAGCGGGGGGGCACAGATACGCAGTATTTT
TRBJ2-3 . TRBV19 many CASRDTNTDTQYF TGTGCCAGTAGGGACACCAACACAGATACGCAGTATTTT
TRBJ2-1 TRBD2 TRBV19 . CASNPTSAAHNEQFF TGTGCCAGTAACCCGACTAGCGCCGCCCACAATGAGCAGTTCTTC
TRBJ2-2 TRBD1 TRBV18 once CASSPGQGVGELFF TGTGCCAGCTCACCAGGACAGGGTGTCGGGGAGCTGTTTTTT
TRBJ1-4 . TRBV4-1 . CASSQDGLGGVTNEKLFF TGCGCCAGCAGCCAAGATGGGTTGGGAGGGGTTACTAATGAAAAACTGTTTTTT
TRBJ2-3 TRBD2 TRBV2 . CASSQEGTSADTQYF TGTGCCAGCAGTCAAGAGGGGACTAGCGCAGATACGCAGTATTTT
TRBJ2-5 . TRBV5-4 . CASSLWQETQYF TGTGCTAGCAGCTTATGGCAGGAGACCCAGTACTTC
TRBJ1-1 . TRBV30 few CAWDFGPSFEAFF TGTGCCTGGGACTTTGGACCATCCTTTGAAGCTTTCTTT
TRBJ2-5 . TRBV27 . CASSLSTNRETQYF TGTGCCAGCAGTTTATCGACTAATCGCGAGACCCAGTACTTC
TRBJ2-1 . TRBV29-1 . CSVDAGLYNEQFF TGCAGCGTGGATGCTGGTCTGTACAATGAGCAGTTCTTC
TRBJ1-3 TRBD1 TRBV27 . CASSFAGTGVGNTIYF TGTGCCAGCAGTTTCGCCGGGACAGGGGTAGGAAACACCATATATTTT
TRBJ1-2 . TRBV7-2 once CASSPGAGDNYGYTF TGTGCCAGCAGCCCGGGAGCAGGAGATAACTATGGCTACACCTTC
TRBJ1-1 TRBD1 TRBV15 once CATSGTEKYWEMNTEAFF TGTGCCACCAGCGGGACAGAAAAATACTGGGAAATGAACACTGAAGCTTTCTTT
TRBJ2-7 . TRBV19 . CASSITPSSYEQYF TGTGCCAGTAGTATTACCCCGAGCTCCTACGAGCAGTACTTC
TRBJ2-3 TRBD2 TRBV4-2 . CASSQVSGLAGVGDTQYF TGTGCCAGCAGCCAAGTTAGCGGACTAGCGGGAGTGGGGGATACGCAGTATTTT
TRBJ1-6 . TRBV30 once CAWSAPGPGNSPLHF TGTGCCTGGAGTGCCCCAGGTCCGGGAAATTCACCCCTCCACTTT
TRBJ1-1 . TRBV7-8 . CASSLVHTEAFF TGTGCCAGCAGCTTGGTTCACACTGAAGCTTTCTTT
TRBJ1-4 TRBD1 TRBV5-6 . CASSLKGTGEKLFF TGTGCCAGCAGCTTGAAAGGGACAGGGGAAAAACTGTTTTTT
TRBJ1-5 . TRBV28 . CAIQVGNQPQHF TGTGCGATACAAGTGGGCAATCAGCCCCAGCATTTT
TRBJ1-2 . TRBV7-2 . CASSPQQGNYGYTF TGTGCCAGCAGCCCCCAGCAGGGCAACTATGGCTACACCTTC
TRBJ1-6 . TRBV18 . CASSPGGQHNSPLHF TGTGCCAGCTCACCGGGTGGACAGCATAATTCACCCCTCCACTTT
TRBJ1-2 . TRBV7-2 . CASSLNREGYGYTF TGTGCCAGCAGCTTAAACAGGGAGGGCTATGGCTACACCTTC
TRBJ1-3 . TRBV7-9 . CASSLRLGNTIYF TGTGCCAGCAGCTTAAGGCTTGGAAACACCATATATTTT
TRBJ2-6 . TRBV4-2 . CASSQALSGANVLTF TGTGCCAGCAGCCAAGCCCTCTCTGGGGCCAACGTCCTGACTTTC
TRBJ1-4 . TRBV2 . CALAGSLNEKLFF TGTGCCTTAGCAGGGTCCCTTAATGAAAAACTGTTTTTT
TRBJ1-1 . TRBV2 . CASSENVAPSAFF TGTGCCAGCAGTGAAAATGTGGCTCCCTCCGCTTTCTTT
TRBJ2-2 . TRBV11-2 . CASRPIRGATNTGELFF TGTGCCAGCAGACCTATCCGGGGCGCGACGAACACCGGGGAGCTGTTTTTT
TRBJ1-3 TRBD1 TRBV5-6 . CASSLQGSGNTIYF TGTGCCAGCAGTTTACAGGGGTCTGGAAACACCATATATTTT
TRBJ1-1 TRBD1 TRBV30 . CAWQRQGAVTEAFF TGTGCCTGGCAGAGACAGGGGGCGGTCACTGAAGCTTTCTTT
TRBJ2-1 TRBD2 TRBV2 few CASETSDYNEQFF TGTGCCAGCGAGACTAGCGACTACAATGAGCAGTTCTTC
TRBJ1-3 . TRBV6-1 few CASSESQVAVSYF TGTGCCAGCAGTGAGAGTCAGGTTGCCGTTTCTTATTTT
TRBJ2-3 TRBD2 TRBV11-2 . CASSTRGGADTQYF TGTGCCAGCAGCACGCGGGGGGGGGCCGATACGCAGTATTTT
TRBJ2-5 TRBD1 TRBV25-1 . CASSLGQGFVETQYF TGTGCCAGCAGCCTCGGACAGGGGTTTGTGGAGACCCAGTACTTC
TRBJ2-1 . TRBV10-2 . CASSGLDEQFF TGCGCCAGCAGTGGGCTGGATGAGCAGTTCTTC